The clone carrying this TCR beta chain came up many times. The antigen is unknown. The germline V gene encodes CDR1 MDHEN and CDR2 SYDVKM. The CDR3 length is 16 residues. V shed 3 bases and J shed 7 bases, with 18 bases lying between them. Time point described: sample taken at primary tumor resection. The input material, whole RNA from tumor, nontumor lung or frozen PBMC, was sequenced unsorted. The cohort: 65 to 80 early-stage, untreated non-small cell lung cancer patients. This sample is drawn from a study of spatial heterogeneity in lung cancer. Points from the study as a whole: At resection, ubiquitous expanded tumor TCRs appeared in blood more than at follow-up.

Using its own MiXCR run on the 5' RACE reads, TCRdb lists one record per CDR3 protein. The sample holds about 13,000 distinct CDR3 sequences, 10% seen once. The sample here was PBMCs, taken at surgery. This chain links TRBV28 with TRBJ1-4, with D perhaps matching TRBD1 (6 bases). This receptor was identified in a male donor with early-stage non-small cell lung cancer. This CDR3 reads CASSFPRSGAGEKLFF. CDR3 in DNA: TGTGCCAGCAGTTTTCCGAGGTCAGGGGCAGGTGAAAAACTGTTTTTT.